This entry lists 14 T cell receptor beta chains sequenced from one sample in a study of T cell repertoires in cytomegalovirus infection. TCRdb called the reads again in MiXCR, with one record for every CDR3 protein. The data contain around 500,000 distinct CDR3 sequences, roughly 43% of them singletons. No antigen is known for these receptors. Material: cultured PBMCs, obtained from culture after CMV antigen stimulation. These receptors were taken from a human donor in good health (CMV status not recorded). Some clones in this sample may be carry-over from other donors' samples.

This clonotype was observed a single time. The chain uses TRBV2 and TRBJ1-1, with D unclear. The length of the CDR3 is 12 residues. Per the germline V gene, CDR1 is SNHLY and CDR2 is FYNNEI. V lost 1 base to trimming and J lost 10 bases, with 10 bases between them. CDR3: CASSEEPVRAFF. The CDR3 DNA sequence: TGTGCCAGCAGTGAAGAACCGGTACGAGCTTTCTTT.

The table lists this clonotype with many counts. V and J are TRBV7-2 and TRBJ2-2; D uncertain. The CDR3 contains 14 residues. Per germline, CDR1 SGHTA and CDR2 FQGNSA. The V and J ends lost 0 bases and 7 bases respectively, with 9 bases between them. The CDR3 sequence is CASSLAPRIGELFF. In nucleotides, the CDR3 is TGTGCCAGCAGCTTAGCCCCTCGTATCGGGGAGCTGTTTTTT.

The table lists this clonotype with a few counts. V gene TRBV7-2 combines with J gene TRBJ1-1; D gene unclear. CDR1 and CDR2 from the germline V gene are SGHTA and FQGNSA. This CDR3 comprises 18 residues. V lost 6 bases and J 1 base, leaving 24 bases between the germline ends. The CDR3: CASRRERVPQGGNTEAFF. In DNA, the CDR3 is TGTGCCAGCAGACGCGAACGAGTTCCCCAAGGCGGGAACACTGAAGCTTTCTTT.

The genes are TRBV6-6 and TRBJ1-5; the D is unclear. Trimming shortened V by 5 bases and J by 3 bases, and 2 bases separated the two germline ends. The CDR3 extends over 11 amino acids. The germline V gene encodes CDR1 MNHNY and CDR2 SVGAGI (reference sequence). This chain's CDR3 is CASSVNQPQHF. The DNA of the CDR3 is TGTGCCAGCAGTGTCAATCAGCCCCAGCATTTT.

This clonotype is a singleton in its sample. The chain employs TRBV6-1 and TRBJ1-3; the D is unclear. Germline CDR1 is MNHNS and CDR2 is SASEGT. The CDR3 is made up of 13 amino acids. The V gene lost 10 bases and the J gene lost 1 base, with 11 bases spanning the gap. CDR3 DNA sequence: TGTGCCACCGGAGAGTTTTCTGGAAACACCATATATTTT. It yields the protein CATGEFSGNTIYF.

CDR3: CASSTYKMNTEAFF. CDR3 DNA sequence: TGTGCCAGTAGTACGTATAAGATGAACACTGAAGCTTTCTTT. V gene TRBV19 combines with J gene TRBJ1-1; the D is unclear. CDR1 and CDR2 (germline): LNHDA, SQIVND (reference sequence). Trimming took off 4 bases at V and 0 bases at J, with 9 bases between the two ends. This CDR3 is built from 14 residues.

This clonotype turned up a few times. The rearrangement joins TRBV5-5 to TRBJ2-1; 7 bases are a match to TRBD1. Germline-derived CDR1 and CDR2 are SGHKS and YYEKEE (reference sequence). This CDR3 has 17 residues. J gave up 5 bases and V 4 bases, and 15 bases lay outside the gene matches. The CDR3 DNA sequence: TGTGCCAGCAGCCCCCGACAGGGATTATTCTCAAACAATGAGCAGTTCTTC. It translates to CASSPRQGLFSNNEQFF.

As regards this clonotype: A much bigger clone sits one base away, suggesting this may be a read error. V gene TRBV7-9 combines with J gene TRBJ1-5; no clear D gene. V dropped 1 base and J dropped 6 bases, with 7 bases sitting between them. CDR3 size: 13 residues. CDR1 and CDR2 (germline): SEHNR, FQNEAQ (reference sequence). DNA of the CDR3: TGTGCCAGCAGCTTAGAAGCGCGTCAGCCCCAGCATTTT. Its protein is CASSLEARQPQHF.

The chain links TRBV13 to TRBJ2-3, with TRBD2 matching over 12 bases. CDR1 is PRHDT and CDR2 is FYEKMQ in the germline V gene (reference sequence). This CDR3 spans 17 amino acids. V gave up 0 bases and J gave up 5 bases; unmatched junction bases: 6. In DNA, the CDR3 is TGTGCCAGCAGCTTAGGCCCTAGCGGGGGGGCAAGAGATACGCAGTATTTT. Its translation is CASSLGPSGGARDTQYF.

The rearrangement uses TRBV27 and TRBJ2-1, with D unresolved. The CDR3 runs 15 residues. Germline lookup yields CDR1 MNHEY and CDR2 SMNVEV (reference sequence). Trimming took 8 bases from V and 7 from J, leaving 21 bases between them. The CDR3 protein is CASGRGDSLGNEQFF. The CDR3 coding sequence is TGTGCCAGCGGAAGAGGAGACTCTTTAGGGAATGAGCAGTTCTTC.

The chain has TRBV7-6 and TRBJ2-1, with TRBD2 matching over 12 bases. CDR3 size: 18 residues. After removal of 5 bases from V and 0 bases from J, the junction contained 8 bases not matched to a gene. Germline V gives CDR1 SGHVS, CDR2 FNYEAQ. The CDR3 loop is CASSPTSGSTSSYNEQFF. CDR3 nucleotide sequence: TGTGCCAGCAGCCCGACTAGCGGGAGTACGTCCTCCTACAATGAGCAGTTCTTC.

CDR3 residues: CASSLVAGHKNIQYF. The CDR3 nucleotides are TGTGCCAGCAGCTTAGTAGCGGGCCATAAAAACATTCAGTACTTC. This chain links TRBV7-2 with TRBJ2-4; 7 bases map to TRBD2. This CDR3 is built from 15 residues. The V segment lost 1 base and the J segment 4 bases; nucleotides outside the gene matches: 4. Germline V gene sequence: CDR1 SGHTA, CDR2 FQGNSA.

This clonotype was seen a few times. The CDR3 DNA sequence: TGTGCCAGCAGCTTTTCGGACAATCAGCCCCAGCATTTT. Its protein is CASSFSDNQPQHF. The chain combines TRBV7-2 with TRBJ1-5; no reliable D call. Trimming took off 3 bases at V and 3 bases at J, with 6 bases between the two ends. This CDR3 region has 13 residues. CDR1 is SGHTA, CDR2 FQGNSA, per germline. Supplemented by reference TRBV7-2 and TRBJ1-5, the full variable domain reads GAGVSQSPSNKVTEKGKDVELRCDPISGHTALYWYRQSLGQGLEFLIYFQGNSAPDKSGLPSDRFSAERTGGSVSTLTIQRTQQEDSAVYLCASSFSDNQPQHFGDGTRLSIL.

The rearrangement uses TRBV7-2 and TRBJ1-2, with a possible D match to TRBD1 (6 bases). V lost 1 base and J 4 bases, leaving 13 bases between the germline ends. The CDR3 is made up of 15 amino acids. The germline gives CDR1 SGHTA, CDR2 FQGNSA. The CDR3 DNA follows: TGTGCCAGCAGCTTAGACAGGGCCTTTGGCTATGGCTACACCTTC. It yields the protein CASSLDRAFGYGYTF. Combining the CDR3 with reference TRBV7-2 and TRBJ1-2 gives the whole variable domain GAGVSQSPSNKVTEKGKDVELRCDPISGHTALYWYRQSLGQGLEFLIYFQGNSAPDKSGLPSDRFSAERTGGSVSTLTIQRTQQEDSAVYLCASSLDRAFGYGYTFGSGTRLTVV.